This entry lists 10 T cell receptor beta chains sequenced from one sample in a study of shared clonotypes between healthy human individuals. Profiling relied on immunoSEQ multiplex PCR, and the TCRdb table lists in-frame clones only, not all of them. The data contain millions of clones, over 85% of them singletons. The naive CD8 subset, CD45RO-negative cells positively selected for CCR7, excluded terminally differentiated effector memory CD45RA+ cells. Input material: naive CD8+ T cells sorted from blood. These TCRs come from a man between 18 and 29 years old in good health.

In the case of this clone: Other nucleotide sequences in the sample specify the same CDR3. V usage is TRBV9 and J usage is TRBJ2-5, with 7 bases aligning to TRBD2. Trimming removed 0 bases from V and 5 bases from J; junction bases left unmatched: 4. CDR1 is SGDLS, CDR2 YYNGEE, per germline. The CDR3 spans 14 residues. The CDR3 region is CASSVGGGTETQYF. CDR3 coding DNA: TGTGCCAGCAGCGTAGGGGGAGGGACCGAGACCCAGTACTTC. Using reference TRBV9 and TRBJ2-5 for the parts outside the CDR3, the full variable domain is DSGVTQTPKHLITATGQRVTLRCSPRSGDLSVYWYQQSLDQGLQFLIQYYNGEERAKGNILERFSAQQFPDLHSELNLSSLELGDSALYFCASSVGGGTETQYFGPGTRLLVL.

The chain recombines TRBV19 with TRBJ1-5; 8 nucleotides align to TRBD1. This CDR3 has 15 residues. The germline V gene encodes CDR1 LNHDA and CDR2 SQIVND (reference sequence). With 5 bases clipped from V and 7 bases from J, the junction kept 10 bases outside the gene matches. This CDR3 is CASSEDRDFRQPQHF. CDR3 DNA: TGTGCCAGTAGTGAGGACAGGGATTTTAGGCAGCCCCAGCATTTT.

The chain links TRBV7-9 to TRBJ2-1; D not certain. This CDR3 spans 14 amino acids. With 5 bases removed from V and 1 base from J, the gap between germline ends came to 9 bases. The germline V gene has CDR1 SEHNR and CDR2 FQNEAQ (reference sequence). CDR3 protein: CASSPRGSYNEQFF. CDR3 DNA: TGTGCCAGCAGCCCCCGCGGATCCTACAATGAGCAGTTCTTC.

The chain joins TRBV7-9 to TRBJ1-5, with a tentative D call TRBD1 (5 bases). Trimming removed 2 bases at V and 6 bases at J, with 8 bases between. The CDR3 extends over 13 amino acids. The germline gives CDR1 SEHNR, CDR2 FQNEAQ (reference sequence). For the CDR3, the DNA is TGTGCCAGCAGCTTACCCGGGGGTCAGCCCCAGCATTTT. Amino acids: CASSLPGGQPQHF.

The rearrangement uses TRBV7-6 and TRBJ2-2; a weak D match, TRBD2 (5 bases). Germline V lookup: CDR1 SGHVS, CDR2 FNYEAQ. The CDR3 is made up of 15 amino acids. V was shortened by 5 bases and J by 4 bases, with 14 bases between the two germline ends. The CDR3 region is CASSPGVGSTGELFF. CDR3 DNA sequence: TGTGCCAGCAGCCCTGGGGTTGGGAGCACCGGGGAGCTGTTTTTT.

The rearrangement joins TRBV5-1 to TRBJ1-1, with D unclear. CDR3 length equals 14 residues. Trimming removed 2 bases at V and 0 bases at J, with 8 bases between. Germline assignment: CDR1 SGHRS and CDR2 YFSETQ. The CDR3 sequence: CASSFGRLNTEAFF. CDR3 nucleotide sequence: TGCGCCAGCAGCTTCGGGAGGTTGAACACTGAAGCTTTCTTT.

The chain uses TRBV7-9 and TRBJ2-5; D assignment may be TRBD1 or TRBD2 (6 bases each). The length of the CDR3 is 18 residues. Germline-derived CDR1 and CDR2 are SEHNR and FQNEAQ (reference sequence). V was trimmed by 8 bases and J by 9 bases, leaving 34 bases between them. CDR3 bases: TGTGCCAGCTCCACCACGGGCTCCCACGTCCGGGGGCTGCCGGCCCAGTACTTC. Amino acid sequence: CASSTTGSHVRGLPAQYF.

As to this clone: The sample carries other DNA sequences with the same CDR3. V and J are TRBV2 and TRBJ2-7; maybe TRBD2 (5 bases). The germline V and J ends were trimmed by 7 bases and 3 bases, with 7 bases remaining between them. The CDR3 is made up of 11 amino acids. Germline CDR1 reads SNHLY; CDR2 reads FYNNEI. For the CDR3, the DNA is TGTGCCAGCACCGGAGGCTACGAGCAGTACTTC. Amino acid sequence: CASTGGYEQYF.

The CDR3 reads CASSLAPGYNQPQHF. CDR3 sequence (DNA): TGTGCCAGCAGTTTAGCCCCAGGTTACAATCAGCCCCAGCATTTT. V usage is TRBV27 and J usage is TRBJ1-5; no clear D. Germline V CDR1 and CDR2: MNHEY, SMNVEV (reference sequence). V dropped 2 bases and J dropped 3 bases, with 11 bases sitting between them. The CDR3 has 15 residues.

The chain couples TRBV10-1 to TRBJ1-2; D is ambiguous. Trimming stripped 3 bases from V and 4 bases from J, with 9 bases between. CDR3 length: 13 amino acids. The germline CDR1 and CDR2 sequences are WNHNN and SYGVQD (reference sequence). CDR3 amino acids: CASSDPGFYGYTF. In DNA form, the CDR3 reads TGCGCCAGCAGTGATCCGGGGTTCTATGGCTACACCTTC.